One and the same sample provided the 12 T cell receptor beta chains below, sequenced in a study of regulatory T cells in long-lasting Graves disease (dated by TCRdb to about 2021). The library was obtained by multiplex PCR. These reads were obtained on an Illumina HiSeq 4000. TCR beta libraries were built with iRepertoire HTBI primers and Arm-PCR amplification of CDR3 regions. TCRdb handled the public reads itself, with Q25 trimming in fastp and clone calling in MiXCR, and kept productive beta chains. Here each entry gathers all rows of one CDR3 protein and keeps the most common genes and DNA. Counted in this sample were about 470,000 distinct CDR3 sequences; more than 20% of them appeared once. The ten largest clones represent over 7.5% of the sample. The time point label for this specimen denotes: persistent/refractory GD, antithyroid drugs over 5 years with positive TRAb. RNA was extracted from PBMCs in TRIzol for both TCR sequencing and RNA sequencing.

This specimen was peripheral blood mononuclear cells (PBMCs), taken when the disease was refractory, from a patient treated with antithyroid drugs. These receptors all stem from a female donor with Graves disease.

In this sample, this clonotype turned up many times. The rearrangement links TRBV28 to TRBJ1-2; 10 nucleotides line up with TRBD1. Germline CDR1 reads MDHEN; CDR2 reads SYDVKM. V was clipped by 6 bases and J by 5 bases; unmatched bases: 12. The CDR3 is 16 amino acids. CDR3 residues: CASSPGTGERIYGYTF. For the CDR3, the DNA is TGTGCCAGCAGCCCCGGGACAGGGGAGAGGATATATGGCTACACCTTC.

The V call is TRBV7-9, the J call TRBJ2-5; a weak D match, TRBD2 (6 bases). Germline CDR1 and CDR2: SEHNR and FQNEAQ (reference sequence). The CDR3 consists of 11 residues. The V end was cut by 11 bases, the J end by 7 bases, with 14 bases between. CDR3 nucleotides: TGTGCCTCCACCGACGGGGGGACCCAGTACTTC. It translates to CASTDGGTQYF.

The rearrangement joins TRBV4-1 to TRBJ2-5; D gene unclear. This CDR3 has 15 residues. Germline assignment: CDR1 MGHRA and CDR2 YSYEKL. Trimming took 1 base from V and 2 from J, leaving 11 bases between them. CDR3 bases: TGCGCCAGCAGCCAAGTCATGGGCAGACAAGAGACCCAGTACTTC. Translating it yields CASSQVMGRQETQYF.

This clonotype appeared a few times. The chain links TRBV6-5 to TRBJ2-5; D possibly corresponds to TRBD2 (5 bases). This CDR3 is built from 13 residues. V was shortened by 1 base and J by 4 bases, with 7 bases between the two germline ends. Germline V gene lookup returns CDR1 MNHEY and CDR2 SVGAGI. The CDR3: CASSYLGVETQYF. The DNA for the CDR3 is TGTGCCAGCAGTTACTTGGGAGTAGAGACCCAGTACTTC.

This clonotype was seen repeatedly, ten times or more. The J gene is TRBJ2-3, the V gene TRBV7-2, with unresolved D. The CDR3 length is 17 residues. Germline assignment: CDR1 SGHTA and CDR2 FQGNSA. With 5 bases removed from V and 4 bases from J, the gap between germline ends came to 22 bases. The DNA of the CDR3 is TGTGCCAGCAGCCAAGCCCGGGTAGTTGGGCGAGCAGATACGCAGTATTTT. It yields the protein CASSQARVVGRADTQYF.

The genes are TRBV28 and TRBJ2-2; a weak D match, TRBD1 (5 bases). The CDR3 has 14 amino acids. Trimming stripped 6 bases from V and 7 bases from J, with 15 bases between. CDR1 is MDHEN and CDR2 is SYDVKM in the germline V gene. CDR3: CASRLTIRVGELFF. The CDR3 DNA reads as TGTGCCAGCAGACTCACCATCAGGGTCGGGGAGCTGTTTTTT. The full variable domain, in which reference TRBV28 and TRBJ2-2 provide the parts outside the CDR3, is DVKVTQSSRYLVKRTGEKVFLECVQDMDHENMFWYRQDPGLGLRLIYFSYDVKMKEKGDIPEGYSVSREKKERFSLILESASTNQTSMYLCASRLTIRVGELFFGEGSRLTVL.

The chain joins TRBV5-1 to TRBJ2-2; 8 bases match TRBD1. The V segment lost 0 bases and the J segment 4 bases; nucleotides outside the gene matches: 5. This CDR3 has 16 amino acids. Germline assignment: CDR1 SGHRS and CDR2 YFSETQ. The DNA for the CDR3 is TGCGCCAGCAGCTTGGAGCCTACAGGGGGCACCGGGGAGCTGTTTTTT. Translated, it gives CASSLEPTGGTGELFF.

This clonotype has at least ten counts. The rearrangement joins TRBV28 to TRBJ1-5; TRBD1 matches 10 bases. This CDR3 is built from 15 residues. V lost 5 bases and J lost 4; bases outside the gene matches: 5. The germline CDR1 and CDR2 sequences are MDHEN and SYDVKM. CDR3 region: CASSPGQGPNQPQHF. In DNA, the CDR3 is TGTGCCAGCAGTCCGGGACAGGGGCCGAATCAGCCCCAGCATTTT.

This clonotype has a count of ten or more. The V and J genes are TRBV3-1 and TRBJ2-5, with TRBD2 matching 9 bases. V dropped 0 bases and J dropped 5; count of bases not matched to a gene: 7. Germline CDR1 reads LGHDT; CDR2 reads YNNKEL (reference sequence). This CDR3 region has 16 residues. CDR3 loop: CASSQDFLAGWETQYF. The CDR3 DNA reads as TGTGCCAGCAGCCAAGATTTTCTAGCGGGATGGGAGACCCAGTACTTC.

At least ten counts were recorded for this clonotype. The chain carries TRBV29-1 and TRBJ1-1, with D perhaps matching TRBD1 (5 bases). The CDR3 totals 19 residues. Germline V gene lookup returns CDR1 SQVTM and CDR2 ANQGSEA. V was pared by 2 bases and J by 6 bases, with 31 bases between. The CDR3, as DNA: TGCAGCGTTGAACGATACGCCTTGGGAACGGGGGTGGTAGGGGCTGAAGCTTTCTTT. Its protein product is CSVERYALGTGVVGAEAFF.

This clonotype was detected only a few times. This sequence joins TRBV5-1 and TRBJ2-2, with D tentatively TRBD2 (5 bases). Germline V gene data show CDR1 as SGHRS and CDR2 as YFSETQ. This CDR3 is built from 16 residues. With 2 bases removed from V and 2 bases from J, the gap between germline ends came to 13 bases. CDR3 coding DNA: TGCGCCAGCAGCTTCGCGGCCGGAGGCAACACCGGGGAGCTGTTTTTT. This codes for CASSFAAGGNTGELFF.

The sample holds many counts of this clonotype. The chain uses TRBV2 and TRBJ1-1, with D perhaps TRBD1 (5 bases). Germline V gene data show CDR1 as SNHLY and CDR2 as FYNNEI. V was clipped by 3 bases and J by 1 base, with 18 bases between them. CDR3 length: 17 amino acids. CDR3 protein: CASSEGEGLGQNTEAFF. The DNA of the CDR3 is TGTGCCAGCAGTGAGGGGGAGGGGTTGGGGCAGAACACTGAAGCTTTCTTT.